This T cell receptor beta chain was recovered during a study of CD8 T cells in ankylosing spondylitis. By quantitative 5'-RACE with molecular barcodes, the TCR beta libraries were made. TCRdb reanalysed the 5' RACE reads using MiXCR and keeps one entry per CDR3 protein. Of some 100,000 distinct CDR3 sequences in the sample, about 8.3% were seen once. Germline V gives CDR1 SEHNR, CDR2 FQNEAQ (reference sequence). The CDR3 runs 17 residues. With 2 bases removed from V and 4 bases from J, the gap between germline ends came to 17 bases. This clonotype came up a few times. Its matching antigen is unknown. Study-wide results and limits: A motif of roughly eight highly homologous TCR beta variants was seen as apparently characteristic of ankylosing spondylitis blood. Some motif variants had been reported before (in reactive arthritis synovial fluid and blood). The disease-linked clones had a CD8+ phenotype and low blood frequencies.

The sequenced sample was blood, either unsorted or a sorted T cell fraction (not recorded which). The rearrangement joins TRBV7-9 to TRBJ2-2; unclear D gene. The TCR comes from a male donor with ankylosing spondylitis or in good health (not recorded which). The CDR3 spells CASSLFGQAISTGELFF. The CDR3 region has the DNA TGTGCCAGCAGCTTATTCGGCCAGGCGATCAGCACCGGGGAGCTGTTTTTT.